This entry lists 13 T cell receptor beta chains sequenced from one sample in a study of blood T cell repertoires in COVID-19. TCRdb's table, derived via immunoSEQ multiplex PCR, lists solely in-frame clones and lacks some. The table lists approximately 100,000 clones, 80% to 85% of them singletons. Specimen: peripheral blood. These receptors were collected from a man aged 55 to 70 with acute or convalescent COVID-19.

This chain uses TRBV3-1 (or the pseudogene TRBV3-2) with TRBJ1-5, with 9 bases identical to TRBD1. This CDR3 is built from 15 residues. CDR1 and CDR2 (germline): LGHDT, YNNKEL (reference sequence). V lost 1 base to trimming and J lost 6 bases; unmatched junction nucleotides: 4. CDR3 DNA sequence: TGTGCCAGCAGCCAAGTCCCGACAGGGGGTCAGCCCCAGCATTTT. As protein: CASSQVPTGGQPQHF.

This clone was counted only a few times. The chain recombines TRBV24-1 with TRBJ2-1; perhaps TRBD1 as D (6 bases). Trimming removed 4 bases at V and 0 bases at J, with 15 bases between. The length of the CDR3 is 17 residues. Germline CDR1 and CDR2: KGHDR and SFDVKD. CDR3 loop: CATSEAQGFGSYNEQFF. Written as DNA, the CDR3 is TGTGCCACCAGTGAAGCACAGGGATTTGGCTCCTACAATGAGCAGTTCTTC.

The chain has TRBV30 and TRBJ2-5; 7 nucleotides agree with TRBD2. With V trimmed by 0 bases and J by 3 bases, 4 bases remained unmatched. The CDR3 is 14 amino acids. Germline CDR1 reads GTSNPN; CDR2 reads SVGIG (reference sequence). For the CDR3, the DNA is TGTGCCTGGAGTGTATATGCGGGGGAAGAGACCCAGTACTTC. It specifies CAWSVYAGEETQYF.

The chain is built from TRBV24-1 and TRBJ2-7; the match to TRBD1 covers 10 bases. Per germline, CDR1 KGHDR and CDR2 SFDVKD. Trimming removed 3 bases from V and 2 bases from J; junction bases left unmatched: 3. This CDR3 has 15 amino acids. As DNA, the CDR3 is TGTGCCACCAGTGATGGGGACAGGGGACCCTACGAGCAGTACTTC. This encodes CATSDGDRGPYEQYF.

The chain has TRBV19 and TRBJ2-1; 8 bases agree with TRBD1. Germline loops: CDR1 LNHDA, CDR2 SQIVND (reference sequence). J lost 0 bases, V lost 5 bases, and 9 bases had no gene match. This CDR3 comprises 17 residues. The CDR3 is CASSFSQGAPSYNEQFF. CDR3 DNA: TGTGCCAGTAGTTTCTCCCAGGGGGCTCCCTCCTACAATGAGCAGTTCTTC.

This chain links TRBV6-6 with TRBJ2-7, with 12 bases matching TRBD2. The trim removed 3 bases at V and 2 bases at J, leaving 5 bases unmatched. The CDR3 is made up of 16 amino acids. Per germline, CDR1 MNHNY and CDR2 SVGAGI (reference sequence). CDR3 DNA sequence: TGTGCCAGCAGTTATAGACTAGCGGGGGAAACCTACGAGCAGTACTTC. Amino acid sequence: CASSYRLAGETYEQYF.

V gene TRBV9 combines with J gene TRBJ2-4; 7 bases align to TRBD2. Germline V gene lookup returns CDR1 SGDLS and CDR2 YYNGEE. This CDR3 has 15 amino acids. Losses at the gene ends were 3 bases for V and 6 bases for J; bases not matched to a gene: 9. CDR3: CASSAGEGAGNIQYF. The CDR3 region has the DNA TGTGCCAGCAGCGCCGGGGAGGGCGCGGGAAACATTCAGTACTTC.

This clone appeared a single time. CDR3 coding DNA: TGCGCCAGCAGCCCCGGACAGGGGACAGATACGCAGTATTTT. It yields the protein CASSPGQGTDTQYF. The chain joins TRBV5-1 to TRBJ2-3; 9 positions agree with TRBD1. The CDR3 extends over 14 amino acids. CDR1 is SGHRS, CDR2 YFSETQ, per germline. V gave up 4 bases and J gave up 3 bases; unmatched junction bases: 3.

The chain links TRBV19 to TRBJ1-2, with D uncertain. The germline gives CDR1 LNHDA, CDR2 SQIVND (reference sequence). CDR3 length equals 14 residues. Trimming left V 1 base short and J 2 bases short, with 8 bases between. CDR3 DNA sequence: TGTGCCAGTAGTATAGGACGGGTCAACTATGGCTACACCTTC. It yields the protein CASSIGRVNYGYTF.

The chain has TRBV10-1 and TRBJ2-3, with D possibly being TRBD2 (5 bases). CDR1 is WNHNN and CDR2 is SYGVQD in the germline V gene (reference sequence). The CDR3 runs 12 residues. Trimming removed 7 bases at V and 6 bases at J, with 11 bases between. This CDR3 reads CASKGSGDTQYF. CDR3 nucleotide sequence: TGCGCCAGCAAGGGATCGGGGGATACGCAGTATTTT.

This chain joins TRBV7-9 and TRBJ2-1, with 8 bases fitting TRBD2. The CDR3 is 16 residues long. CDR1 is SEHNR, CDR2 FQNEAQ, per germline (reference sequence). V lost 5 bases, J lost 7 bases, and 13 bases stayed unmatched. Here the CDR3 reads CASSPRGGQDGNEQFF. CDR3 nucleotides: TGTGCCAGCAGCCCTCGGGGGGGCCAAGACGGGAATGAGCAGTTCTTC.

This chain links TRBV19 with TRBJ2-2, with D perhaps matching TRBD2 (5 bases). Trimming shortened V by 4 bases and J by 13 bases, and 19 bases separated the two germline ends. The CDR3 loop spans 14 amino acids. In germline, CDR1 is LNHDA, CDR2 SQIVND (reference sequence). CDR3 coding DNA: TGTGCCAGTAGTAGGGCCCCTACCGGAGGTGTGCTGTTTTTT. It encodes CASSRAPTGGVLFF.

The chain employs TRBV4-1 and TRBJ2-3; tentatively, D is TRBD2 (5 bases). The germline gives CDR1 MGHRA, CDR2 YSYEKL. The length of the CDR3 is 15 residues. Trimming removed 5 bases at V and 1 base at J, with 13 bases between. The CDR3 is CASSSIAIGTDTQYF. CDR3 DNA: TGCGCCAGCAGCTCTATAGCGATCGGCACAGATACGCAGTATTTT.